Below, 28 T cell receptor beta chains from the same sample are listed, as sequenced in a study of beta chain features in type 1 diabetes (dated by TCRdb to the late 2010s). The receptor library was made with the immunoSEQ multiplex PCR assay. All of the isolated RNA was reverse transcribed with the High Capacity cDNA Reverse Transcription Kit, so expressed TCRB transcripts were sequenced. This immuneACCESS table, as held by TCRdb, lists in-frame sequences with V and J called but not all clones. Of the missing ones, under half trace to an unresolved V gene in checked studies; the others have no known cause. The sample data list some 500,000 clones, and roughly 10% of these were observed just once. The top ten clones comprise over 0.04% of the sample. Material for sequencing was naive CD4+ T cells from blood. The cell subset or site label, read with the paper, signifies: true naive CD4+ T cells. Receptor source: a woman between 18 and 29 years old in good health.

Details on this clone: The sample contains more than one DNA sequence encoding this CDR3. The rearrangement joins TRBV29-1 to TRBJ2-6; 11 bases line up with TRBD1. V lost 4 bases to trimming and J lost 2 bases; unmatched junction nucleotides: 1. Germline CDR1 SQVTM, CDR2 ANQGSEA. The length of the CDR3 is 15 residues. CDR3 residues: CSVGGQGAGANVLTF. The CDR3, as DNA: TGCAGCGTTGGGGGACAGGGGGCTGGGGCCAACGTCCTGACTTTC.

The table lists this clone with a few counts. This rearrangement joins TRBV7-2 to TRBJ2-1, with 7 bases aligning to TRBD1. Germline values: CDR1 SGHTA, CDR2 FQGNSA. V shed 4 bases, J shed 4 bases, and the junction held 10 bases outside the gene matches. The CDR3 is made up of 16 amino acids. Here the CDR3 DNA reads TGTGCCAGCAGCTCCCGACAGGGATGGCGATACAATGAGCAGTTCTTC. Translating gives CASSSRQGWRYNEQFF.

The V call is TRBV27, the J call TRBJ1-1, with D possibly matching TRBD1 (6 bases). Trimming removed 7 bases from V and 2 bases from J, with 14 bases in between. Germline CDR1 MNHEY, CDR2 SMNVEV (reference sequence). There are 14 residues in the CDR3. CDR3 protein: CASKQGGLNTEAFF. The DNA for the CDR3 is TGTGCCAGCAAACAGGGAGGCCTCAACACTGAAGCTTTCTTT.

This clone turned up a few times. The rearrangement links TRBV9 to TRBJ2-3; D is undetermined. Germline assignment: CDR1 SGDLS and CDR2 YYNGEE. The germline V and J ends were trimmed by 5 bases and 0 bases, with 13 bases remaining between them. This CDR3 has 15 residues. The CDR3 reads CASSATWFSTDTQYF. As DNA, the CDR3 is TGTGCCAGCAGTGCCACATGGTTCAGCACAGATACGCAGTATTTT. Looking up the rest from reference TRBV9 and TRBJ2-3 gives the full variable domain: DSGVTQTPKHLITATGQRVTLRCSPRSGDLSVYWYQQSLDQGLQFLIQYYNGEERAKGNILERFSAQQFPDLHSELNLSSLELGDSALYFCASSATWFSTDTQYFGPGTRLTVL.

This clone came up a few times. CDR3 protein: CASSRRNNNSPLHF. Written as DNA, the CDR3 is TGTGCCAGCAGCAGACGAAACAATAATTCACCCCTCCACTTT. V usage is TRBV7-9 and J usage is TRBJ1-6; D not resolved. The CDR3 length is 14 residues. CDR1 and CDR2 (germline): SEHNR, FQNEAQ (reference sequence). V was cut by 5 bases and J by 5 bases, with 10 bases left in between.

This clone came up a few times. V is TRBV4-2 and J is TRBJ1-6; D ambiguous. CDR1 and CDR2 from the germline V gene are LGHNA and YNFKEQ. The ends were cut back, 2 bases at V and 10 bases at J, with 9 bases in the middle. The CDR3 covers 13 residues. CDR3: CASSQPAESPLHF. In nucleotides, the CDR3 is TGTGCCAGCAGCCAACCCGCGGAGTCACCCCTCCACTTT.

This clone was detected only a few times. The V and J genes are TRBV29-1 and TRBJ2-5; D is uncertain. Germline CDR1 and CDR2: SQVTM and ANQGSEA. V was cut by 6 bases and J by 2 bases, with 10 bases left in between. The CDR3 contains 12 residues. Here the CDR3 reads CSVREGQETQYF. Written as DNA, the CDR3 is TGCAGCGTCCGAGAAGGGCAAGAGACCCAGTACTTC.

J is TRBJ2-7 and V is TRBV27; TRBD1 might be the D (7 bases). Germline values: CDR1 MNHEY, CDR2 SMNVEV (reference sequence). The V gene lost 0 bases and the J gene lost 9 bases, with 12 bases spanning the gap. The CDR3 totals 13 residues. The CDR3, as DNA: TGTGCCAGCAGTTTATCTGGAGGGGGCGGGCAGTACTTC. Protein: CASSLSGGGGQYF.

This chain links TRBV7-8 with TRBJ1-5, with D tentatively TRBD1 (5 bases). Trimming removed 4 bases from V and 5 bases from J, with 12 bases in between. CDR1 is SGHVS, CDR2 FQNEAQ, per germline. The CDR3 spans 14 residues. The CDR3 DNA follows: TGTGCCAGCAGCTCTGGACGGACATATCAGCCCCAGCATTTT. It codes for CASSSGRTYQPQHF.

The chain combines TRBV2 with TRBJ2-3; a weak D match, TRBD2 (6 bases). The CDR3 covers 12 residues. Deletions cut 7 bases from V and 7 bases from J, with 12 bases between. The germline CDR1 and CDR2 sequences are SNHLY and FYNNEI. The CDR3 here is CASNELANTQYF. CDR3 DNA sequence: TGTGCCAGCAACGAACTAGCAAATACGCAGTATTTT. The full variable domain, completed using reference TRBV2 and TRBJ2-3, is EPEVTQTPSHQVTQMGQEVILRCVPISNHLYFYWYRQILGQKVEFLVSFYNNEISEKSEIFDDQFSVERPDGSNFTLKIRSTKLEDSAMYFCASNELANTQYFGPGTRLTVL.

This clone has only a few counts. This chain joins TRBV11-1 and TRBJ2-7; possible D gene TRBD1, 5 bases. Trimming took off 1 base at V and 8 bases at J, with 9 bases between the two ends. The CDR3 sequence is 12 residues long. CDR1 and CDR2 from the germline V gene are SGHAT and FQDESV (reference sequence). CDR3 loop: CASSLGGPQQYV. DNA for the CDR3: TGTGCCAGCAGCTTAGGGGGCCCACAGCAGTACGTC.

This sequence joins TRBV4-2 and TRBJ2-1, with 12 nucleotides matching TRBD2. V lost 3 bases to trimming and J lost 7 bases; unmatched junction nucleotides: 13. This CDR3 region has 18 residues. Germline V gene lookup returns CDR1 LGHNA and CDR2 YNFKEQ. The CDR3 nucleotides read TGTGCCAGCAGCCAGGTACCCACTAGCGGGAGGCGGACGAATGAGCAGTTCTTC. It codes for CASSQVPTSGRRTNEQFF.

The sample holds a few counts of this clone. This rearrangement joins TRBV6-5 to TRBJ1-1, with 11 positions matching TRBD1. V lost 5 bases, J lost 4 bases, and 3 bases stayed unmatched. Germline V gene data show CDR1 as MNHEY and CDR2 as SVGAGI. The CDR3 extends over 14 amino acids. The CDR3 here is CASSRDRGFTEAFF. In nucleotides, the CDR3 is TGTGCCAGCAGTCGGGACAGGGGGTTCACTGAAGCTTTCTTT.

This clone occurred a few times. The genes are TRBV18 and TRBJ2-5; TRBD1 agrees at 10 bases. Germline assignment: CDR1 KGHSH and CDR2 LQKENI. The V segment lost 3 bases and the J segment 3 bases; nucleotides outside the gene matches: 7. This CDR3 region has 16 residues. CDR3 DNA sequence: TGTGCCAGCTCACCGAGGGGACAGGGGATGGAAGAGACCCAGTACTTC. Protein sequence: CASSPRGQGMEETQYF.

This clone was seen a handful of times. Here the CDR3 DNA reads TGTGCCAGCAGCCTCGGGCAGGGCAGTCTCAATGAGCAGTTCTTC. It encodes CASSLGQGSLNEQFF. The rearrangement uses TRBV9 and TRBJ2-1, with a possible D match to TRBD1 (5 bases). The CDR3 runs 15 residues. Germline V CDR1 and CDR2: SGDLS, YYNGEE. V shed 4 bases and J shed 6 bases, with 17 bases lying between them.

This clone was counted a few times. This chain joins TRBV12-5 and TRBJ2-2; the match to TRBD1 covers 10 bases. The CDR3 is 16 residues long. Trimming cost V 6 bases and J 5 bases; bases outside gene matches: 9. Germline V gene data show CDR1 as LGHNT and CDR2 as FRNRAP. Here the CDR3 DNA reads TGTGCTAGTGGAACCACAGGGACAGGGGATACCGGGGAGCTGTTTTTT. Amino acids: CASGTTGTGDTGELFF.

The chain employs TRBV19 and TRBJ1-2, with 9 positions matching TRBD1. The germline V gene encodes CDR1 LNHDA and CDR2 SQIVND (reference sequence). V lost 6 bases and J lost 7; bases outside the gene matches: 12. The CDR3 runs 15 residues. The CDR3 DNA follows: TGTGCCAGTAGGCACCTTGGGACAGGGCTCGGTGGCTACACCTTC. It specifies CASRHLGTGLGGYTF.

The gene calls are TRBV4-3 and TRBJ1-3, with D possibly matching TRBD1 (6 bases). This CDR3 has 14 residues. V lost 2 bases and J lost 4, with 9 bases in between. Germline loops: CDR1 LGHNA, CDR2 YSLEER. CDR3 amino acids: CASSQLGGGNTIYF. The CDR3 DNA sequence: TGCGCCAGCAGCCAATTAGGGGGAGGAAACACCATATATTTT.

V usage is TRBV14 and J usage is TRBJ2-1, with 11 bases that match TRBD2. Germline V CDR1 and CDR2: SGHDN, FVKESK. V gave up 2 bases and J gave up 7 bases; unmatched junction bases: 13. The CDR3 runs 18 residues. CDR3 amino acids: CASSQRWLAGGMGNEQFF. The CDR3, as DNA: TGTGCCAGCAGCCAAAGGTGGCTAGCGGGAGGAATGGGAAATGAGCAGTTCTTC.

The rearrangement uses TRBV30 and TRBJ2-7; TRBD1 aligns across 9 bases. After removal of 1 base from V and 4 bases from J, the junction contained 8 bases not matched to a gene. Germline CDR1 reads GTSNPN; CDR2 reads SVGIG (reference sequence). This CDR3 region has 15 residues. Written as DNA, the CDR3 is TGTGCCTGGAGTGCCGCCGGGACAGGGTTGTACGAGCAGTACTTC. Translation: CAWSAAGTGLYEQYF.

The chain recombines TRBV30 with TRBJ2-7, with TRBD2 as a possible D gene (6 bases). There are 14 residues in the CDR3. Germline values: CDR1 GTSNPN, CDR2 SVGIG (reference sequence). V was trimmed by 1 base and J by 7 bases, leaving 17 bases between them. The CDR3 reads CAWSDSPGTYEQYF. Here the CDR3 DNA reads TGTGCCTGGAGTGACAGTCCCGGGACTTATGAGCAGTACTTC.

This clone showed up just a few times. V is TRBV27 and J is TRBJ2-7; no clear D. This CDR3 is built from 15 residues. The ends were cut back, 3 bases at V and 0 bases at J, with 12 bases in the middle. Germline lookup yields CDR1 MNHEY and CDR2 SMNVEV (reference sequence). The DNA of the CDR3 is TGTGCCAGCAGTTTTGCCCGACTCTCCTCCTACGAGCAGTACTTC. This gives the protein CASSFARLSSYEQYF.

This chain uses TRBV5-1 with TRBJ2-1; TRBD2 is a possible D gene (5 bases). The CDR3 has 14 amino acids. V was clipped by 5 bases and J by 4 bases, with 13 bases between them. Per germline, CDR1 SGHRS and CDR2 YFSETQ. Here the CDR3 DNA reads TGCGCCAGCAGGCAGGATACGGGATACAATGAGCAGTTCTTC. Protein product: CASRQDTGYNEQFF. The full variable domain, rest sourced from reference TRBV5-1 and TRBJ2-1, is KAGVTQTPRYLIKTRGQQVTLSCSPISGHRSVSWYQQTPGQGLQFLFEYFSETQRNKGNFPGRFSGRQFSNSRSEMNVSTLELGDSALYLCASRQDTGYNEQFFGPGTRLTVL.

There are a few counts of this clone. The chain recombines TRBV7-9 with TRBJ2-7; D gene uncertain. CDR3 length equals 13 residues. CDR1 SEHNR and CDR2 FQNEAQ come from the germline V gene (reference sequence). The V gene lost 8 bases and the J gene lost 8 bases, with 19 bases spanning the gap. The CDR3 loop is CASVGPLGRKQYF. CDR3 sequence (DNA): TGTGCCAGCGTGGGCCCCCTCGGGCGGAAGCAGTACTTC.

This clone was counted many times. The rearrangement links TRBV30 to TRBJ1-4; D gene uncertain. The germline CDR1 and CDR2 sequences are GTSNPN and SVGIG (reference sequence). Between the trimmed V and J ends, which lost 0 bases and 8 bases, there was a span of 10 bases. The CDR3 consists of 13 residues. The CDR3 spells CAWSVGLEEKLFF. In DNA form, the CDR3 reads TGTGCCTGGAGTGTAGGCCTGGAGGAAAAACTGTTTTTT. Looking up the rest from reference TRBV30 and TRBJ1-4 gives the full variable domain: SQTIHQWPATLVQPVGSPLSLECTVEGTSNPNLYWYRQAAGRGLQLLFYSVGIGQISSEVPQNLSASRPQDRQFILSSKKLLLSDSGFYLCAWSVGLEEKLFFGSGTQLSVL.

This chain uses TRBV25-1 with TRBJ2-3, with D possibly matching TRBD2 (6 bases). Germline loops: CDR1 MGHDK, CDR2 SYGVNS. The V end was cut by 6 bases, the J end by 0 bases, with 13 bases between. The CDR3 runs 15 residues. CDR3: CASRAGTSSTDTQYF. The DNA for the CDR3 is TGTGCCAGCAGGGCCGGGACTTCTAGCACAGATACGCAGTATTTT.

A few counts support this clone. The chain is built from TRBV30 and TRBJ1-1; the D gene is possibly TRBD1 (6 bases). V shed 5 bases and J shed 0 bases, with 10 bases lying between them. CDR1 and CDR2 (germline): GTSNPN, SVGIG (reference sequence). The CDR3 has 13 residues. CDR3 bases: TGTGCCTGGGAACAGGGTCTGAACACTGAAGCTTTCTTT. This sequence encodes CAWEQGLNTEAFF. The variable domain in full, completed from reference TRBV30 and TRBJ1-1, reads SQTIHQWPATLVQPVGSPLSLECTVEGTSNPNLYWYRQAAGRGLQLLFYSVGIGQISSEVPQNLSASRPQDRQFILSSKKLLLSDSGFYLCAWEQGLNTEAFFGQGTRLTVV.

This clone was seen more than once but under ten times. The V gene is TRBV9, the J gene TRBJ2-3; 7 bases agree with TRBD2. The junction had 2 bases not matched to a gene; V was cut back by 3 bases and J by 1 base. The germline V gene encodes CDR1 SGDLS and CDR2 YYNGEE. The CDR3 has 14 amino acids. CDR3 nucleotides: TGTGCCAGCAGCGCTCGGGGGGGCACAGATACGCAGTATTTT. Residues: CASSARGGTDTQYF.